This T cell receptor beta chain was retrieved from a study of blood T cell repertoires in COVID-19. Study as a whole: Donors in the United States, Italy and Spain gave samples during acute or convalescent COVID-19. T cells, B-cell-depleted T cells, or PBMCs provided the cDNA or gDNA that served as material.

Under the authors' procedure: By means of reference gene primer amplification, nucleated cell counts were estimated. The repertoire was sequenced with immunoSEQ multiplex PCR; TCRdb's copy has only in-frame clones and lacks some. The DNA was the basis for D and trimming; V, J and clone size are from that table. The table records over 85,000 clones, 70% to 90% of them present only once. This receptor was obtained from a man in his forties or fifties with active COVID-19. The source material was peripheral blood.

The CDR3 protein is CASSTSPRGHSNQPQHF. The CDR3 region has the DNA TGTGCCAGCAGCACGTCTCCCAGGGGACATAGCAATCAGCCCCAGCATTTT. The J gene is TRBJ1-5, the V gene TRBV3-1 (or the pseudogene TRBV3-2); TRBD1 is a possible D gene (6 bases). The CDR3 contains 17 residues. Germline CDR1 is LGHDT and CDR2 is YNNKEL (reference sequence). Deletions cut 5 bases from V and 0 bases from J, with 17 bases between.